The text below deals with one TCR beta chain. Its specificity is unknown. These data originate in a study of cytomegalovirus exposure and HLA in healthy donors. At the level of the study: The 130 or so validation repertoires and the roughly 680 first-cohort repertoires shared a platform, a later analysis reported. Study results and caveats: Both high specificity and high sensitivity reportedly marked the classifier's diagnosis of cytomegalovirus status. According to a subsequent analysis, TCR clusters identified in the first cohort showed a tendency to co-occur across the 120 or so validation repertoires.

The table came from immunoSEQ multiplex PCR; TCRdb's copy has only in-frame clones and leaves some out. Here the sample spans 150,000 to 250,000 clones, around 80% being singletons. It was the roughly 120-subject validation cohort, separate from the roughly 700-subject first cohort, to which the donors belonged. The TCR was taken from a woman aged 25 to 39 in good health and CMV-seropositive. The source material was PBMCs.

CDR3 nucleotide sequence: TGCGCCAGCAGCCAAGGTGGTTCCGGGACATACTATGGCTACACCTTC. Translating gives CASSQGGSGTYYGYTF. The chain couples TRBV4-1 to TRBJ1-2, with a possible D match to TRBD1 (6 bases). In germline, CDR1 is MGHRA, CDR2 YSYEKL. The CDR3 has 16 residues. Trimming removed 1 base from V and 3 bases from J, with 15 bases in between.